This T cell receptor (beta chain) was sequenced in a study of beta chain features in type 1 diabetes. Study-wide context: Patients shared similar age, gender and cell yields with healthy donors.

There are a few counts of this clone. Of the isolated RNA, all was reverse transcribed, and so the sequenced material was expressed TCRB transcripts. Profiling relied on immunoSEQ multiplex PCR, and the TCRdb table lists in-frame clones only, not all of them. The data contain about 140,000 clones, 6.9% of them singletons. This CDR3 is 13 amino acids long. Germline loops: CDR1 SQVTM, CDR2 ANQGSEA. Trimming removed 3 bases from V and 5 bases from J; junction bases left unmatched: 4. The rearrangement uses TRBV29-1 and TRBJ2-5, with TRBD2 matching 9 bases. This TCR derives from a woman aged 25 to 39 in good health. The sequenced sample was central memory CD4+ T cells from blood. For the CDR3, the DNA is TGCAGCGTTGAGCGGGGGGGCGCGGAGACCCAGTACTTC. Translated, it gives CSVERGGAETQYF.